This T cell receptor (beta chain) was retrieved from a study of blood T cells in healthy people across ages (dated by TCRdb to the mid-2010s). Broadly, across the study: In model experiments, template switching captured about one uniquely barcoded TCR beta cDNA molecule for every two T cells. To track age-related changes in TCR beta repertoire diversity, the study relied on deep sequencing normalized with unique cDNA molecular identifiers. Donors were grouped into four age groups: young (average about 15 years), middle-aged (39), aged (62) and long-lived (approximately 82). To avoid experimental bias, donors of different ages were distributed randomly across sequencing lanes. The study analyzed two additional independent replicas of 1 million unique cDNA reads from the same blood draw for two donors, one aged 18 to 30 and one aged 80 or older. Broad study findings and their caveats: As age increased, observed TCR beta diversity per million T cells dropped in a roughly linear way, and a significant reduction was already evident by age 40. Estimates of total diversity based on one million sequenced T cells were considered lower bounds and underestimates. Bulk unsorted PBMC profiling prevented conclusive comparison of naive and antigen-experienced compartments. Compared with the aged group, the long-lived group had more naive CD4+ T cells, fewer expanded clones and increased TCR diversity, suggesting age selection. There was a strong correlation between observed TCR beta diversity and the percentage of naive T cells measured by flow cytometry. Because donor CMV infection status was unknown, age-related changes in expanded clonotypes were potentially confounded.

The trim is 5 bases for V and 2 bases for J, with a gap of 16 bases between the germline ends. The CDR3 holds 16 amino acids from the cysteine to the phenylalanine. The sequence is cut down to CDR3 DNA, 48 bases in frame from base 1. The germline V gene supplies CDR1 SGHTA and CDR2 FQGNSA. The method was 5' RACE. The second PCR ran for about 6 to 11 cycles and used a J-beta primer mix along with a sample-barcoded 5' primer. A unique molecular identifier was introduced onto each TCR beta cDNA molecule by a template-switch 5' adaptor carrying 12 random nucleotides. Each sample yielded at least 2.5 million CDR3-containing paired-end reads. All of the RNA was converted into first-strand cDNA using the Mint cDNA synthesis kit, with a TRBC-specific oligonucleotide serving as the primer. After uracil-DNA glycosylase treatment, a first 18-cycle PCR used universal primers M1SS and BC2_uni_R on all cDNA. In the original analysis: Each sample was normalized by randomly selecting 1 million high-quality reads, each carrying a distinct molecular identifier. Instead of being binned into consensus sequences, reads that shared molecular identifiers were thrown out. MiTCR, run with a Q25 quality threshold and the strictest error-elimination algorithm, handled CDR3 identification, clonotype clustering and error correction. A nonparametric unseen species model using Euler transformation provided a lower-bound estimate of total TCR beta diversity. TCRdb reanalyzed the raw reads on its own, using fastp at Q25 for trimming and MiXCR for clone calling, and kept in-frame beta chains. For every CDR3 protein sequence, its rows merge into one entry that carries the most common genes and DNA. TCRdb, rather than the study authors, made the V and J calls. This sample is represented by around 1,900,000 distinct CDR3 sequences; 39% of them were singletons. The ten largest clonotypes hold about 21% of the sample.

Regarding this clonotype: Its recognized antigen is unknown. No clone much larger than this one lies a single base away; base qualities are absent.

Donors were around 37 systemically healthy Caucasian individuals from Russia aged roughly 6 to 90 years. Each donor gave ten milliliters of peripheral blood, drawn into EDTA-treated Vacutainer tubes. Ficoll-Paque density-gradient centrifugation was used to isolate PBMCs, with at least 7 million obtained per sample. Total RNA, at least 6 micrograms per sample, was extracted from PBMCs with Trizol reagent. The percentages of naive CD45RAhigh/CD27high T cells were determined by flow cytometry on a PBMC aliquot from every donor. Sequenced input: blood. The rearrangement joined TRBV7-2 to TRBJ1-5; the D segment could be TRBD1, given 5 matching bases. The sequence was obtained from a human donor in good health. The CDR3 reads CASSPRWGGGNQPQHF. The sequenced DNA is TGTGCCAGCAGCCCACGGTGGGGGGGGGGCAATCAGCCCCAGCATTTT.